Presented here are 25 T cell receptor beta chains from one specimen sequenced in a study of OX40 agonist ivuxolimab in advanced cancers. TCRdb keeps only in-frame clones here, not all; method: immunoSEQ multiplex PCR. The sample includes roughly 110,000 clones, about nine tenths of them seen just once. The sample was CD4+ or CD8+ T cells sorted from blood, taken in a trial of the OX40 agonist ivuxolimab. The receptors were gathered from an adult with an advanced solid tumor such as melanoma, head and neck, liver or kidney cancer.

V and J are TRBV19 and TRBJ1-1; D remains unclear. Deletions cut 5 bases from V and 3 bases from J, with 10 bases between. This CDR3 is built from 13 residues. Germline CDR1 and CDR2: LNHDA and SQIVND (reference sequence). CDR3 region: CASSPRADTEAFF. The CDR3 DNA reads TGTGCCAGTAGTCCTCGGGCAGACACTGAAGCTTTCTTT.

The J gene is TRBJ1-2, the V gene TRBV6-5; D is uncertain. The CDR3 sequence is 13 residues long. Germline V CDR1 and CDR2: MNHEY, SVGAGI. V lost 6 bases, J lost 2 bases, and 10 bases lay in between. CDR3 DNA: TGTGCCAGCAGCCCCGGGGTCAACTATGGCTACACCTTC. It yields the protein CASSPGVNYGYTF.

This chain links TRBV18 with TRBJ1-1; D is unresolved. V lost 3 bases, J lost 0 bases, and 11 bases lay in between. The CDR3 sequence is 15 residues long. Germline assignment: CDR1 KGHSH and CDR2 LQKENI. CDR3 nucleotide sequence: TGTGCCAGCTCACCCCTCAGAGGGTTGAACACTGAAGCTTTCTTT. As protein: CASSPLRGLNTEAFF. The whole variable domain, remainder taken from reference TRBV18 and TRBJ1-1, is NAGVMQNPRHLVRRRGQEARLRCSPMKGHSHVYWYRQLPEEGLKFMVYLQKENIIDESGMPKERFSAEFPKEGPSILRIQQVVRGDSAAYFCASSPLRGLNTEAFFGQGTRLTVV.

The V and J genes are TRBV5-1 and TRBJ1-2, with 11 bases that match TRBD1. Per the germline V gene, CDR1 is SGHRS and CDR2 is YFSETQ. V lost 3 bases to trimming and J lost 7 bases; unmatched junction nucleotides: 11. The CDR3 runs to 16 residues. The CDR3: CASSSTGTGGSLGYTF. The CDR3, as DNA: TGCGCCAGCAGCTCCACCGGGACAGGGGGAAGTCTTGGCTACACCTTC.

The DNA of the CDR3 is TGTGCCAGTAGTGTGGGACAGGGCAATCAGCCCCAGCATTTT. This encodes CASSVGQGNQPQHF. The chain links TRBV19 to TRBJ1-5, with TRBD1 matching 8 bases. V was pared by 5 bases and J by 2 bases, with 2 bases of the junction left unmatched. Per the germline V gene, CDR1 is LNHDA and CDR2 is SQIVND (reference sequence). This CDR3 has 14 residues.

This chain links TRBV6-1 with TRBJ2-5, with 7 bases fitting TRBD1. Trimming at V came to 7 bases and at J to 0 bases, leaving 5 bases not matched to a gene. In germline, CDR1 is MNHNS, CDR2 SASEGT. CDR3 length: 14 amino acids. DNA of the CDR3: TGTGCCAGCACCTCGACAGGGTACCAAGAGACCCAGTACTTC. Its protein product is CASTSTGYQETQYF.

The chain has TRBV5-6 and TRBJ2-3; 9 positions agree with TRBD2. CDR1 is SGHDT and CDR2 is YYEEEE in the germline V gene. With V trimmed by 1 base and J by 4 bases, 4 bases remained unmatched. The length of the CDR3 is 15 residues. DNA for the CDR3: TGTGCCAGCAGCTTGCAGCGGGGGGCTTCAGATACGCAGTATTTT. Translated: CASSLQRGASDTQYF.

The chain uses TRBV5-1 and TRBJ2-7; possibly TRBD1 for D (5 bases). CDR3 length: 17 amino acids. Trimming removed 0 bases at V and 1 base at J, with 17 bases between. From germline, CDR1 is SGHRS and CDR2 YFSETQ. The DNA of the CDR3 is TGCGCCAGCAGCTTGGAGGGGCGATTTGGCCAGTCCTACGAGCAGTACTTC. Residues: CASSLEGRFGQSYEQYF.

This chain connects TRBV27 to TRBJ1-4; tentatively, D is TRBD1 (6 bases). CDR3 length: 19 amino acids. Germline V gene lookup returns CDR1 MNHEY and CDR2 SMNVEV (reference sequence). Trimming removed 6 bases at V and 0 bases at J, with 23 bases between. The CDR3 nucleotides are TGTGCCAGCAGACCAAAAACAGGGTTAGTGGGTGCAACTAATGAAAAACTGTTTTTT. Translating it yields CASRPKTGLVGATNEKLFF.

The chain recombines TRBV6-5 with TRBJ2-3; possibly TRBD2 for D (7 bases). V gave up 4 bases and J gave up 6 bases, with 17 bases separating them. CDR1 MNHEY and CDR2 SVGAGI come from the germline V gene. The length of the CDR3 is 15 residues. The CDR3 here is CASSSGGAEADTQYF. For the CDR3, the DNA is TGTGCCAGCAGTTCGGGGGGCGCCGAAGCGGATACGCAGTATTTT.

The chain carries TRBV18 and TRBJ1-2, with D unclear. V was pared by 2 bases and J by 0 bases, with 7 bases between. This CDR3 comprises 14 residues. The germline V gene encodes CDR1 KGHSH and CDR2 LQKENI. The CDR3 spells CASSPFGSNYGYTF. CDR3 bases: TGTGCCAGCTCACCATTTGGGTCTAACTATGGCTACACCTTC.

V and J are TRBV2 and TRBJ2-4; 7 positions agree with TRBD1. Losses at the gene ends were 6 bases for V and 6 bases for J; bases not matched to a gene: 5. Per germline, CDR1 SNHLY and CDR2 FYNNEI. The CDR3 consists of 13 residues. The chain's CDR3 is CASSGDSGNIQYF. Here the CDR3 DNA reads TGTGCCAGCAGCGGGGACAGTGGAAACATTCAGTACTTC.

The chain joins TRBV28 to TRBJ2-7; D could derive from TRBD1 or TRBD2 (6 bases each). The CDR3 contains 13 residues. Germline V gene data show CDR1 as MDHEN and CDR2 as SYDVKM. V lost 3 bases, J lost 2 bases, and 8 bases lay in between. For the CDR3, the DNA is TGTGCCAGCAGTTTGGGGGGCCCCTACGAGCAGTACTTC. Amino acids: CASSLGGPYEQYF.

The chain has TRBV7-2 and TRBJ2-7; TRBD1 is a possible D gene (5 bases). The CDR3 spans 12 residues. Germline V gives CDR1 SGHTA, CDR2 FQGNSA. The V end lost 2 bases, the J end lost 3 bases, and 5 bases lay between the germline ends. Here the CDR3 DNA reads TGTGCCAGCAGCTTACAGGGCTACGAGCAGTACTTC. The encoded protein is CASSLQGYEQYF.

This chain uses TRBV30 with TRBJ2-7; 7 nucleotides line up with TRBD1. After removal of 5 bases from V and 1 base from J, the junction contained 8 bases not matched to a gene. This CDR3 comprises 14 residues. The germline V gene encodes CDR1 GTSNPN and CDR2 SVGIG (reference sequence). This CDR3 reads CAWSEGGLSYEQYF. The CDR3 DNA reads TGTGCCTGGTCCGAAGGGGGCTTGTCCTACGAGCAGTACTTC.

J is TRBJ1-1 and V is TRBV7-9; D is possibly TRBD1 (6 bases). Between the trimmed V and J ends, which lost 6 bases and 3 bases, there was a span of 17 bases. Germline CDR1 reads SEHNR; CDR2 reads FQNEAQ (reference sequence). The CDR3 contains 15 residues. The CDR3 protein is CASSPGQSFYTEAFF. The CDR3 DNA is TGTGCCAGCAGTCCCGGACAGTCCTTTTACACTGAAGCTTTCTTT.

This clone has only one observation. DNA for the CDR3: TGTGCCATCAGTGACGCCGGGGGCAGGTCCTACGAGCAGTACTTC. Encoded protein: CAISDAGGRSYEQYF. V usage is TRBV10-3 and J usage is TRBJ2-7; the D call may be TRBD1 or TRBD2 (6 bases each). Germline lookup yields CDR1 ENHRY and CDR2 SYGVKD. V was shortened by 3 bases and J by 1 base, with 13 bases between the two germline ends. The CDR3 spans 15 residues.

The rearrangement joins TRBV10-3 to TRBJ1-6, with a possible D match to TRBD1 (5 bases). This CDR3 region has 15 residues. V was trimmed by 3 bases and J by 8 bases, leaving 14 bases between them. CDR1 ENHRY and CDR2 SYGVKD come from the germline V gene. The DNA of the CDR3 is TGTGCCATCAGTGAAGGCGGGGCAACGGATTCACCCCTCCACTTT. This gives the protein CAISEGGATDSPLHF.

The chain carries TRBV5-1 and TRBJ2-3; D gene uncertain. The CDR3 runs to 15 residues. V lost 4 bases, J lost 5 bases, and 17 bases lay in between. Germline V gene data show CDR1 as SGHRS and CDR2 as YFSETQ. The CDR3 sequence: CASSHGLGFQDTQYF. In DNA form, the CDR3 reads TGCGCCAGCAGCCATGGGCTGGGGTTTCAAGATACGCAGTATTTT. Drawing the rest from reference TRBV5-1 and TRBJ2-3, the complete variable domain is KAGVTQTPRYLIKTRGQQVTLSCSPISGHRSVSWYQQTPGQGLQFLFEYFSETQRNKGNFPGRFSGRQFSNSRSEMNVSTLELGDSALYLCASSHGLGFQDTQYFGPGTRLTVL.

J is TRBJ2-3 and V is TRBV9; D possibly uses TRBD1 or TRBD2 (5 bases each). The CDR3 is 15 residues long. The V gene lost 0 bases and the J gene lost 2 bases, with 10 bases spanning the gap. CDR1 and CDR2 (germline): SGDLS, YYNGEE. CDR3 amino acids: CASSVGEGHTDTQYF. The CDR3 region has the DNA TGTGCCAGCAGCGTAGGCGAGGGGCACACAGATACGCAGTATTTT.

The V and J genes are TRBV27 and TRBJ2-5, with D possibly TRBD2 on 5 matching bases. CDR3 length equals 13 residues. Germline V gene data show CDR1 as MNHEY and CDR2 as SMNVEV (reference sequence). V lost 8 bases to trimming and J lost 5 bases, with 15 bases between them. CDR3 protein: CASRKAEVETQYF. Here the CDR3 DNA reads TGTGCCAGCCGGAAGGCGGAGGTGGAGACCCAGTACTTC.

This chain links TRBV9 with TRBJ2-2; no definite D call. V was pared by 5 bases and J by 1 base, with 6 bases between. CDR3 size: 13 residues. The germline CDR1 and CDR2 sequences are SGDLS and YYNGEE. The CDR3 spells CASSRENTGELFF. Written as DNA, the CDR3 is TGTGCCAGCAGTAGGGAGAACACCGGGGAGCTGTTTTTT.

The chain couples TRBV6-1 to TRBJ2-3; D not resolved. The CDR3 is 13 amino acids. Deletions cut 5 bases from V and 2 bases from J, with 8 bases between. Germline CDR1 and CDR2: MNHNS and SASEGT. The CDR3 reads CASSLQPTDTQYF. The CDR3 region has the DNA TGTGCCAGCAGTCTACAGCCCACAGATACGCAGTATTTT.

CDR3 protein: CASSSLLSGELFF. As DNA, the CDR3 is TGTGCCAGCAGCTCGCTTTTATCCGGGGAGCTGTTTTTT. The chain carries TRBV7-2 and TRBJ2-2, with no clear D. V dropped 4 bases and J dropped 6 bases, with 9 bases sitting between them. The germline V gene has CDR1 SGHTA and CDR2 FQGNSA. This CDR3 contains 13 residues.

The gene calls are TRBV2 and TRBJ1-4; D ambiguous. Trimming stripped 6 bases from V and 0 bases from J, with 14 bases between. Germline lookup yields CDR1 SNHLY and CDR2 FYNNEI. This CDR3 is 16 amino acids long. The CDR3 spells CASRPRSGATNEKLFF. The CDR3 DNA is TGTGCCAGCAGACCGCGATCCGGGGCAACTAATGAAAAACTGTTTTTT.